A selection of T cell receptor beta chains follows, all from one sample in a study of blood T cell repertoires in COVID-19. Data came from immunoSEQ multiplex PCR; TCRdb stores just in-frame clones and leaves some out. This sample carries 150,000 or so clones, approximately 87% of them seen once, and the ten largest clones take around 4.3%. The material sequenced was PBMCs or T cells enriched from blood (not recorded which). Source of these receptors: a woman aged 45-65 years who had recovered from COVID-19. Both conserved end residues are part of each CDR3. The D gene is left open where the match is weak. Not every row has a clone size; where given, it reads once, few, many or a size class.

CDR3aa: CAISDQTGSNQPQHF
CDR3nt: TGTGCCATCAGTGACCAGACAGGGAGCAATCAGCCCCAGCATTTT
j_gene: TRBJ1-5
abundance: NA
v_gene: TRBV10-3
d_gene: TRBD1
len: 15

CDR3aa: CASGTGYTQYF
CDR3nt: TGTGCCAGCGGAACGGGGTATACGCAGTATTTT
j_gene: TRBJ2-3
abundance: NA
v_gene: TRBV19
d_gene: NA
len: 11

CDR3aa: CASSLSRALGTSGGRGTDTQYF
CDR3nt: TGTGCCAGCAGTCTCTCGCGGGCTCTCGGGACTAGCGGGGGAAGGGGGACAGATACGCAGTATTTT
j_gene: TRBJ2-3
abundance: NA
v_gene: TRBV27
d_gene: TRBD2
len: 22

CDR3aa: CATRGQGRGYTF
CDR3nt: TGTGCCACCAGAGGACAGGGACGGGGCTACACCTTC
j_gene: TRBJ1-2
abundance: NA
v_gene: TRBV19
d_gene: TRBD1
len: 12

CDR3aa: CASSSQGSTSTDTQYF
CDR3nt: TGTGCCAGCAGTTCACAGGGGTCCACTAGCACAGATACGCAGTATTTT
j_gene: TRBJ2-3
abundance: NA
v_gene: TRBV7-9
d_gene: TRBD1
len: 16

CDR3aa: CASISSSGSGELFF
CDR3nt: TGTGCCAGCATTTCGTCCAGCGGGAGCGGGGAGCTGTTTTTT
j_gene: TRBJ2-2
abundance: NA
v_gene: TRBV6-5
d_gene: TRBD2
len: 14

CDR3aa: CASSPSGHQPQHF
CDR3nt: TGTGCCAGCAGTCCTTCAGGGCACCAGCCCCAGCATTTT
j_gene: TRBJ1-5
abundance: NA
v_gene: TRBV2
d_gene: NA
len: 13

CDR3aa: CASSVGGQNGNTIYF
CDR3nt: TGTGCCAGCAGCGTAGGGGGCCAAAACGGAAACACCATATATTTT
j_gene: TRBJ1-3
abundance: NA
v_gene: TRBV9
d_gene: NA
len: 15

CDR3aa: CASSEVWGQSEAFF
CDR3nt: TGTGCCAGCAGTGAAGTTTGGGGACAGAGTGAAGCTTTCTTT
j_gene: TRBJ1-1
abundance: NA
v_gene: TRBV6-1
d_gene: TRBD1
len: 14

CDR3aa: CASSMDRGNTIYF
CDR3nt: TGTGCCAGCAGTATGGACAGAGGAAACACCATATATTTT
j_gene: TRBJ1-3
abundance: NA
v_gene: TRBV12-3/TRBV12-4
d_gene: NA
len: 13

CDR3aa: CASTLQETQYF
CDR3nt: TGCGCCAGCACCCTCCAAGAGACCCAGTACTTC
j_gene: TRBJ2-5
abundance: NA
v_gene: TRBV5-1
d_gene: NA
len: 11

CDR3aa: CASSLAGVGTGELFF
CDR3nt: TGTGCCAGCAGCTTAGCGGGAGTCGGAACCGGGGAGCTGTTTTTT
j_gene: TRBJ2-2
abundance: few
v_gene: TRBV7-2
d_gene: NA
len: 15

CDR3aa: CASTSSTGGYTF
CDR3nt: TGTGCCAGCACTAGTTCCACGGGTGGCTACACCTTC
j_gene: TRBJ1-2
abundance: NA
v_gene: TRBV7-2
d_gene: NA
len: 12

CDR3aa: CASSQGTEKLFF
CDR3nt: TGTGCCAGTAGCCAGGGGACTGAAAAACTGTTTTTT
j_gene: TRBJ1-4
abundance: NA
v_gene: TRBV19
d_gene: NA
len: 12

CDR3aa: CASSVGLRGVIEETQYF
CDR3nt: TGTGCCAGCAGCGTAGGACTTAGGGGCGTAATTGAGGAGACCCAGTACTTC
j_gene: TRBJ2-5
abundance: NA
v_gene: TRBV9
d_gene: NA
len: 17